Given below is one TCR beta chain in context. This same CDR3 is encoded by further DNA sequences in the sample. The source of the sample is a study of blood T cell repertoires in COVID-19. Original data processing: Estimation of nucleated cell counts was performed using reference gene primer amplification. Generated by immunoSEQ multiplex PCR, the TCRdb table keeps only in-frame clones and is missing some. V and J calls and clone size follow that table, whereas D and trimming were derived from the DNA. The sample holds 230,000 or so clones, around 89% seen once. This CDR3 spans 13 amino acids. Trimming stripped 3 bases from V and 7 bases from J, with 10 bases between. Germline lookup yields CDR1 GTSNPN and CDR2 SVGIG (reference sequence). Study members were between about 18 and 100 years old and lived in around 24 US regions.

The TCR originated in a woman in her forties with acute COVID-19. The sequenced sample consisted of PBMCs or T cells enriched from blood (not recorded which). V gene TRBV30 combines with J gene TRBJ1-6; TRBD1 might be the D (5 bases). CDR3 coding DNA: TGTGCCTGGAGAGGGCAGGGAAATTCACCCCTCCACTTT. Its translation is CAWRGQGNSPLHF. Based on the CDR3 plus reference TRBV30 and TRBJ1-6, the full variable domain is SQTIHQWPATLVQPVGSPLSLECTVEGTSNPNLYWYRQAAGRGLQLLFYSVGIGQISSEVPQNLSASRPQDRQFILSSKKLLLSDSGFYLCAWRGQGNSPLHFGNGTRLTVT.